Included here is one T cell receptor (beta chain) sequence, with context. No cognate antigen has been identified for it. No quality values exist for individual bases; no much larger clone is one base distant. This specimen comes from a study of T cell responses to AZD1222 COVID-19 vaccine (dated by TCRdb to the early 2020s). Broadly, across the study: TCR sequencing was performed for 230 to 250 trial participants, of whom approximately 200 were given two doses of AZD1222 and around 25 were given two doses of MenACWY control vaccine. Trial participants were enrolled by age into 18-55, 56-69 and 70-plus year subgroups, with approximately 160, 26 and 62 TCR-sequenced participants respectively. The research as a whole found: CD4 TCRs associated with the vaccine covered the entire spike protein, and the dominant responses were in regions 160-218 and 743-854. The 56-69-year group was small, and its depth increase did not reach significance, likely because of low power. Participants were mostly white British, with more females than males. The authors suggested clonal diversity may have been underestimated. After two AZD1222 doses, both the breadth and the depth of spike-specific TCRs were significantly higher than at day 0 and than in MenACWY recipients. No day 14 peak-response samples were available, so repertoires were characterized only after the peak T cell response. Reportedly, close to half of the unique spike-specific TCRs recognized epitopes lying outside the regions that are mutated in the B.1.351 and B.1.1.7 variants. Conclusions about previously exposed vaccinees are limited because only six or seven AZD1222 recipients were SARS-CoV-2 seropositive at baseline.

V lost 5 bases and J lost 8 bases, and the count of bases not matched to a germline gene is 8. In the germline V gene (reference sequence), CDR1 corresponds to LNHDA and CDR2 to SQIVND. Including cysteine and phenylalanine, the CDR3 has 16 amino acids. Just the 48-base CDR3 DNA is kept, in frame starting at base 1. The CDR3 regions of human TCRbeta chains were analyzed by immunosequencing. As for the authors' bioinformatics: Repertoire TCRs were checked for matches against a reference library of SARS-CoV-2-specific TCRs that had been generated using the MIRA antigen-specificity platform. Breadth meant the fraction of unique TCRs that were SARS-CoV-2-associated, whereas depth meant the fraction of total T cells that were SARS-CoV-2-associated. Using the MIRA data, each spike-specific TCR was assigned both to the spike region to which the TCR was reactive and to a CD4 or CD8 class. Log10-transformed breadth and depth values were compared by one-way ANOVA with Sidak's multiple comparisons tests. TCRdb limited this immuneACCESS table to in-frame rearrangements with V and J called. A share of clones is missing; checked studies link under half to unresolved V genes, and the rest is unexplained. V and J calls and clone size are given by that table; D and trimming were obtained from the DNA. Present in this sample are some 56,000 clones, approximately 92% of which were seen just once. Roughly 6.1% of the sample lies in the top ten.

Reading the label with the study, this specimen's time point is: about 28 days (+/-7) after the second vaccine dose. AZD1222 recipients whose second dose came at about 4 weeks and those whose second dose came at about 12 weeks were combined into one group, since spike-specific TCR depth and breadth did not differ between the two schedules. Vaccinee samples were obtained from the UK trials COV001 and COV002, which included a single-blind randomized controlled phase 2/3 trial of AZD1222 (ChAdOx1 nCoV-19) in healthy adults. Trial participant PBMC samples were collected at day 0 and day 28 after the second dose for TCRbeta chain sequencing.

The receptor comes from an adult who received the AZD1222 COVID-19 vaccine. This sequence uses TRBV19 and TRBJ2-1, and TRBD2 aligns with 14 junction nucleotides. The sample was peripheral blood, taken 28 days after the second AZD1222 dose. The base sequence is TGTGCCAGTAGTTCACGGACTAGCGGGAGGACGGATGAGCAGTTCTTC. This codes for CASSSRTSGRTDEQFF.